A selection of T cell receptor beta chains follows, all from one sample in a study of T cell responses to AZD1222 COVID-19 vaccine. Profiling relied on immunoSEQ multiplex PCR, and the TCRdb table lists in-frame clones only, not all of them. The sample carries approximately 120,000 clones, about nine tenths recorded once. This specimen consisted of peripheral blood, obtained on day 0 of AZD1222 vaccination. These receptors all come from an adult in good health. Both conserved end residues are part of each CDR3. D genes are given only for firm matches. Size values are once, few and many counts, or a class for expanded clones, and some rows have none.

V	size	J	D	CDR3	DNA
TRBV30	-	TRBJ1-4	-	CAWSVTVNEKLFF	TGTGCCTGGAGTGTGACAGTTAATGAAAAACTGTTTTTT
TRBV9	-	TRBJ2-3	-	CASSGAAGTDTQYF	TGTGCCAGCTCTGGGGCTGCTGGCACAGATACGCAGTATTTT
TRBV6-1	-	TRBJ2-6	-	CASSESRGANVLTF	TGTGCCAGCAGTGAATCGCGAGGGGCCAACGTCCTGACTTTC
TRBV7-3	-	TRBJ2-5	-	CASSPTRASETQYF	TGTGCCAGCAGCCCGACCAGGGCCTCCGAGACCCAGTACTTC
TRBV7-2	-	TRBJ2-5	TRBD2	CASSLPGTSDAETQYF	TGTGCCAGCAGCTTACCAGGGACTAGCGATGCAGAGACCCAGTACTTC
TRBV7-2	-	TRBJ2-3	-	CASSPQGRGTDTQYF	TGTGCCAGCAGCCCCCAGGGTCGTGGCACAGATACGCAGTATTTT
TRBV4-2	few	TRBJ1-4	-	CASSLGTPLREKLFF	TGTGCCAGCAGCCTTGGGACACCCCTGAGGGAAAAACTGTTTTTT
TRBV11-2	-	TRBJ2-3	-	CASSPNRGLPVDTQYF	TGTGCCAGCAGCCCCAACCGCGGACTGCCGGTAGATACGCAGTATTTT
TRBV12-3/TRBV12-4	few	TRBJ1-6	-	CASSSTNFSPLHF	TGTGCCAGCAGCTCCACCAATTTCTCACCCCTCCACTTT
TRBV5-6	-	TRBJ2-2	-	CASRGETTGELFF	TGTGCCAGCAGGGGGGAAACTACCGGGGAGCTGTTTTTT
TRBV4-1	-	TRBJ1-1	-	CASSQARHTEAFF	TGCGCCAGCAGCCAAGCCCGGCATACTGAAGCTTTCTTT
TRBV10-3	-	TRBJ1-5	TRBD1	CAISETGDNQPQHF	TGTGCCATCAGTGAGACAGGGGACAATCAGCCCCAGCATTTT
TRBV7-3	-	TRBJ1-2	-	CASSLTGGYGYTF	TGTGCCAGCAGCTTAACTGGGGGCTATGGCTACACCTTC
TRBV19	-	TRBJ2-3	TRBD1	CASSIDRRQGADTQYF	TGTGCCAGTAGTATAGATCGTCGACAGGGGGCAGATACGCAGTATTTT
TRBV28	-	TRBJ2-3	-	CASRDKRITDTQYF	TGTGCCAGCAGAGATAAACGGATCACAGATACGCAGTATTTT
TRBV7-2	-	TRBJ1-1	TRBD1	CASSAQGGNTEAFF	TGTGCCAGCAGCGCCCAGGGGGGAAACACTGAAGCTTTCTTT
TRBV6-2/TRBV6-3	-	TRBJ1-4	-	CASSTTNEKLFF	TGTGCCAGCAGTACAACTAATGAAAAACTGTTTTTT
TRBV5-1	-	TRBJ2-2	TRBD2	CASSFSGSPGELFF	TGCGCCAGCAGCTTTAGCGGGAGCCCCGGGGAGCTGTTTTTT
TRBV6-5	-	TRBJ2-1	TRBD2	CASSSFTSGRVDEQFF	TGTGCCAGCAGTTCTTTCACTAGCGGGAGGGTTGATGAGCAGTTCTTC
TRBV19	-	TRBJ2-1	-	CASSSGTQTYNEQFF	TGTGCCAGTAGTTCCGGGACCCAAACCTACAATGAGCAGTTCTTC
TRBV28	-	TRBJ2-5	-	CASSFSGREQETQYF	TGTGCCAGCAGTTTTTCGGGGCGGGAACAAGAGACCCAGTACTTC
TRBV7-9	-	TRBJ2-5	-	CASSATGPGETQYF	TGTGCCAGCAGCGCAACAGGGCCTGGGGAGACCCAGTACTTC
TRBV30	-	TRBJ1-6	TRBD1	CAWSINRQGNPLHF	TGTGCCTGGAGCATCAATAGACAGGGAAACCCCCTCCACTTT
TRBV24-1	-	TRBJ1-1	-	CATSEGWNTEAFF	TGTGCCACCAGTGAAGGTTGGAACACTGAAGCTTTCTTT
TRBV18	-	TRBJ1-3	-	CASSPPPITSLDTIYF	TGTGCCAGCTCACCACCGCCTATCACGAGTCTGGACACCATATATTTT
TRBV12-3/TRBV12-4	once	TRBJ2-2	-	CASRPTVTGELFF	TGTGCCAGCAGACCGACTGTCACCGGGGAGCTGTTTTTT
TRBV7-2	-	TRBJ1-1	-	CASSATALVTAFF	TGTGCCAGCAGCGCCACAGCCCTAGTTACCGCTTTCTTT
TRBV2	once	TRBJ2-1	-	CASKEGASNEQFF	TGTGCCAGCAAGGAGGGGGCGAGTAATGAGCAGTTCTTC
TRBV6-5	-	TRBJ2-2	-	CASRGAQGNTGELFF	TGTGCCAGCAGAGGTGCGCAGGGGAACACCGGGGAGCTGTTTTTT
TRBV28	-	TRBJ2-6	-	CASMELGAGSGANVLTF	TGTGCCAGCATGGAGTTGGGCGCGGGCTCTGGGGCCAACGTCCTGACTTTC
TRBV9	-	TRBJ1-2	-	CASSDADSNYGYTF	TGTGCCAGCAGCGACGCGGATAGTAACTATGGCTACACCTTC
TRBV21-1	-	TRBJ1-3	-	CASSKARGSISGNTIYF	TGTGCCAGCAGCAAAGCGCGAGGCAGCATCTCTGGAAACACCATATATTTT
TRBV19	-	TRBJ2-7	-	CASSIGNLRSYEQYF	TGTGCCAGTAGTATCGGCAACCTAAGGAGTTACGAGCAGTACTTC
TRBV19	once	TRBJ1-1	TRBD1	CASSPKILGQGKTEAFF	TGTGCCAGTAGTCCTAAGATCCTGGGACAGGGCAAAACTGAAGCTTTCTTT
TRBV7-2	-	TRBJ2-5	TRBD1	CASSLPGQGRETQYF	TGTGCCAGCAGCTTACCGGGACAGGGAAGAGAGACCCAGTACTTC
TRBV7-9	-	TRBJ1-3	TRBD1	CASSARDRGLSGNTIYF	TGTGCCAGCAGCGCCCGGGACAGGGGGCTGTCCGGAAACACCATATATTTT
TRBV6-5	-	TRBJ1-6	-	CASRQGLGNSPLHF	TGTGCCAGCAGGCAGGGTTTGGGGAATTCACCCCTCCACTTT
TRBV14	few	TRBJ2-5	-	CASSQERSTWKTQYF	TGTGCCAGCAGCCAAGAGAGGAGCACATGGAAGACCCAGTACTTC
TRBV28	few	TRBJ2-3	-	CASSLVQGHTDTQYF	TGTGCCAGCAGTTTGGTCCAGGGCCACACAGATACGCAGTATTTT
TRBV5-1	-	TRBJ2-1	-	CASSFPGRDEQFF	TGCGCCAGCAGCTTTCCGGGACGAGATGAGCAGTTCTTC
TRBV5-6	-	TRBJ1-1	-	CASSANTGMNTEAFF	TGTGCCAGCAGCGCCAATACAGGAATGAACACTGAAGCTTTCTTT
TRBV6-4	once	TRBJ1-2	TRBD1	CASSGGTGYGYTF	TGTGCCAGCAGTGGCGGGACAGGCTACGGCTACACCTTC
TRBV10-3	-	TRBJ1-1	-	CAITRDLPPNTEAFF	TGTGCCATCACAAGGGACCTACCCCCGAACACTGAAGCTTTCTTT
TRBV28	-	TRBJ1-1	-	CASTLQTGYLAEAFF	TGTGCCAGCACGCTACAGACGGGTTATTTAGCTGAAGCTTTCTTT
TRBV19	-	TRBJ1-4	-	CASSIDAGKLFF	TGTGCCAGTAGTATAGATGCGGGAAAACTGTTTTTT